This passage covers 23 T cell receptor beta chains from one sample sequenced in a study of CD8+CD57+ T cells in acquired aplastic anemia. Template material for TCR beta VDJ and CDR3 profiling consisted of genomic DNA. TCRdb re-analysed the reads in MiXCR, keeping a single row per CDR3 protein. The repertoire consists of 150,000 to 200,000 distinct CDR3 sequences, with roughly half occurring once and the leading ten covering around 2.7%. The sequenced material came from sorted CD4+, CD8+, or CD8+CD57+ T cells (not recorded which) from PBMCs. Source of these receptors: a human donor in good health.

This clonotype was observed a handful of times. This rearrangement joins TRBV2 to TRBJ1-6; tentative D call: TRBD1 (6 bases). This CDR3 contains 15 residues. The germline V and J ends were trimmed by 3 bases and 7 bases, with 13 bases remaining between them. In germline, CDR1 is SNHLY, CDR2 FYNNEI. CDR3: CASSELGAINSPLHF. For the CDR3, the DNA is TGTGCCAGCAGTGAGCTGGGGGCGATCAATTCACCCCTCCACTTT.

V is TRBV7-3 and J is TRBJ2-7; no clear D gene. This CDR3 has 12 residues. Germline lookup yields CDR1 SGHTA and CDR2 FQGTGA. Between the trimmed V and J ends, which lost 5 bases and 0 bases, there was a span of 5 bases. The CDR3 nucleotides read TGTGCCAGCAGCCAAAGCTCCTACGAGCAGTACTTC. It encodes CASSQSSYEQYF.

The table lists this clonotype with a few counts. The chain is built from TRBV30 and TRBJ1-1; 8 nucleotides align to TRBD1. The junction had 7 bases not matched to a gene; V was cut back by 5 bases and J by 11 bases. Germline CDR1 GTSNPN, CDR2 SVGIG (reference sequence). CDR3 size: 11 residues. For the CDR3, the DNA is TGTGCCTGGGGCCGGGACAGGCGTGCTTTCTTT. Its translation is CAWGRDRRAFF.

As to this clonotype: Mismatch with germline at one junction end may stem from a read error. V and J are TRBV6-5 and TRBJ2-2, with D possibly being TRBD1 or TRBD2 (5 bases each). CDR1 MNHEY and CDR2 SVGAGI come from the germline V gene. This CDR3 is built from 14 residues. The CDR3 sequence: CASSYRLGAGELLF. In nucleotides, the CDR3 is TGTGCCAGCAGTTACAGGCTAGGGGCCGGGGAGCTGCTTTTT.

This clonotype has a count of ten or more. This chain links TRBV4-2 with TRBJ2-7; D may be TRBD2 (5 bases). The CDR3 runs 16 residues. V lost 4 bases and J lost 2, with 18 bases in between. Germline V gene sequence: CDR1 LGHNA, CDR2 YNFKEQ. Written as DNA, the CDR3 is TGTGCCAGCAGCCCATCAGAGGGAGCCTCAACCTACGAGCAGTACTTC. Protein: CASSPSEGASTYEQYF.

This clonotype appeared many times. The chain links TRBV12-3 or TRBV12-4 to TRBJ2-7, with no clear D. Trimming stripped 1 base from V and 2 bases from J, with 6 bases between. This CDR3 region has 13 residues. The CDR3 loop reads CASSLGSAYEQYF. In DNA, the CDR3 is TGTGCCAGCAGTTTAGGCTCTGCCTACGAGCAGTACTTC.

This clonotype was counted ten times or more. The V call is TRBV7-3, the J call TRBJ2-3, with 15 nucleotides matching TRBD2. The CDR3 is made up of 15 amino acids. CDR1 and CDR2 from the germline V gene are SGHTA and FQGTGA. Trimming at V came to 5 bases and at J to 5 bases, leaving 2 bases not matched to a gene. Here the CDR3 reads CASSRGLAGGDTQYF. The CDR3 nucleotides are TGTGCCAGCAGCCGGGGACTAGCGGGAGGAGATACGCAGTATTTT.

The table lists this clonotype with a few counts. The rearrangement uses TRBV12-5 and TRBJ1-3, with 10 bases identical to TRBD1. From germline, CDR1 is LGHNT and CDR2 FRNRAP. J gave up 10 bases and V 3 bases, and 12 bases lay outside the gene matches. The CDR3 has 16 amino acids. The CDR3 is CASGFQRGTGEGTIYF. CDR3 in DNA: TGTGCTAGTGGTTTCCAAAGAGGGACAGGGGAAGGAACCATATATTTT.

This clonotype has only a few counts. V usage is TRBV7-2 and J usage is TRBJ2-3; possibly TRBD2 for D (5 bases). Germline-derived CDR1 and CDR2 are SGHTA and FQGNSA. The CDR3 covers 13 residues. V lost 9 bases, J lost 1 base, and 11 bases lay in between. The CDR3 sequence is CASLPRGTDTQYF. CDR3 sequence (DNA): TGTGCCAGTTTACCGAGGGGCACAGATACGCAGTATTTT.

The chain has TRBV5-1 and TRBJ2-7; D is ambiguous. The CDR3 runs to 11 residues. Trimming cost V 6 bases and J 0 bases, with 4 bases left between them. The germline V gene has CDR1 SGHRS and CDR2 YFSETQ. In DNA form, the CDR3 reads TGCGCCAGCAAGGACTCCTACGAGCAGTACTTC. Translating gives CASKDSYEQYF. The full variable domain, rest sourced from reference TRBV5-1 and TRBJ2-7, is KAGVTQTPRYLIKTRGQQVTLSCSPISGHRSVSWYQQTPGQGLQFLFEYFSETQRNKGNFPGRFSGRQFSNSRSEMNVSTLELGDSALYLCASKDSYEQYFGPGTRLTVT.

This clonotype was seen a few times. One end of the junction is discordant with germline, which a read error may explain. Here the CDR3 reads CAWRQLRTGSVEF. The CDR3 DNA reads TGTGCCTGGAGACAACTCCGGACAGGGAGTGTCGAGTTC. The chain uses TRBV30 and TRBJ1-2; 8 bases agree with TRBD1. In germline, CDR1 is GTSNPN, CDR2 SVGIG (reference sequence). CDR3 length equals 13 residues.

In this sample, this clonotype turned up a few times. This chain uses TRBV6-2 or TRBV6-3 with TRBJ2-1; D is ambiguous. Trimming removed 4 bases from V and 8 bases from J, with 12 bases in between. This CDR3 is 13 amino acids long. Germline assignment: CDR1 MNHEY and CDR2 SVGEGT. CDR3 in amino acids: CASSFSILHEQFF. DNA of the CDR3: TGTGCCAGCAGTTTCTCAATCTTGCATGAGCAGTTCTTC.

CDR3 loop: CASSLTSRHTDTQYF. The CDR3 nucleotides are TGCGCCAGCAGCTTAACTTCGCGACACACAGATACGCAGTATTTT. The V gene is TRBV5-1, the J gene TRBJ2-3; no definite D call. CDR3 length: 15 amino acids. V lost 2 bases and J 2 bases, leaving 12 bases between the germline ends. Germline CDR1 is SGHRS and CDR2 is YFSETQ.

This clonotype came up many times. The genes are TRBV12-3 or TRBV12-4 and TRBJ2-3; 9 bases are a match to TRBD2. The CDR3 runs 14 residues. V shed 6 bases, J shed 5 bases, and the junction held 6 bases outside the gene matches. The CDR3 DNA is TGTGCCAGCAGAATAGCGGGAGCCGGAGATACGCAGTATTTT. Its protein product is CASRIAGAGDTQYF.

This clonotype was observed at least ten times. The V gene is TRBV20-1, the J gene TRBJ1-6; TRBD1 aligns across 9 bases. V lost 6 bases and J lost 6; bases outside the gene matches: 6. Germline lookup yields CDR1 DFQATT and CDR2 SNEGSKA (reference sequence). The CDR3 length is 14 residues. The CDR3 region is CSARQGGPNSPLHF. Written as DNA, the CDR3 is TGCAGTGCCCGACAGGGGGGTCCTAATTCACCCCTCCACTTT.

CDR3 in DNA: TGTGCCACCAGCAGAGCCGGGAACACTGAAGCTTTCTTT. Translated, it gives CATSRAGNTEAFF. The genes are TRBV15 and TRBJ1-1; no reliable D call. V was cut by 1 base and J by 1 base, with 4 bases left in between. Germline CDR1 LNHNV, CDR2 YYDKDF (reference sequence). This CDR3 comprises 13 residues.

This clonotype was recorded many times. The CDR3 spells CASTRQGGDEKLFF. The CDR3 DNA sequence: TGTGCCAGCACCCGACAGGGAGGGGATGAAAAACTGTTTTTT. The chain couples TRBV12-3 or TRBV12-4 to TRBJ1-4; TRBD1 agrees at 7 bases. After removal of 7 bases from V and 6 bases from J, the junction contained 8 bases not matched to a gene. The CDR3 contains 14 residues.

This clonotype has at least ten counts. The genes are TRBV6-6 and TRBJ2-6, with 8 positions matching TRBD1. Germline V lookup: CDR1 MNHNY, CDR2 SVGAGI (reference sequence). Unmatched junction bases numbered 2, after V lost 7 bases and J lost 0 bases. The CDR3 contains 15 residues. DNA of the CDR3: TGTGCCAGCAACACAGGGGGCTCTGGGGCCAACGTCCTGACTTTC. Its translation is CASNTGGSGANVLTF.

This chain joins TRBV7-9 and TRBJ2-2; 12 bases match TRBD2. Losses at the gene ends were 5 bases for V and 4 bases for J; bases not matched to a gene: 2. There are 15 residues in the CDR3. CDR1 and CDR2 from the germline V gene are SEHNR and FQNEAQ (reference sequence). DNA of the CDR3: TGTGCCAGCAGCGAACTAGCGGGGGGCACCGGGGAGCTGTTTTTT. This translates into CASSELAGGTGELFF.

The chain uses TRBV24-1 and TRBJ2-3, with a tentative D call TRBD2 (7 bases). Trimming shortened V by 1 base and J by 3 bases, and 10 bases separated the two germline ends. The CDR3 is 15 residues long. The germline V gene encodes CDR1 KGHDR and CDR2 SFDVKD. The chain's CDR3 is CATSDLQGGTDTQYF. CDR3 coding DNA: TGTGCCACCAGTGATTTACAGGGAGGGACAGATACGCAGTATTTT.

This clonotype was counted ten times or more. The chain has TRBV20-1 and TRBJ2-1; 12 bases fit TRBD2. The V gene's germline CDR1 is DFQATT and CDR2 SNEGSKA (reference sequence). The CDR3 is made up of 16 amino acids. The junction had 8 bases not matched to a gene; V was cut back by 4 bases and J by 4 bases. CDR3 coding DNA: TGCAGTGCTACCTCAAGGCTAGCGGGAGGGTACAATGAGCAGTTCTTC. Protein sequence: CSATSRLAGGYNEQFF.

The gene calls are TRBV6-5 and TRBJ2-2, with D hard to call. Germline CDR1 reads MNHEY; CDR2 reads SVGAGI. Trimming stripped 1 base from V and 3 bases from J, with 3 bases between. The CDR3 totals 13 residues. In DNA form, the CDR3 reads TGTGCCAGCAGTTACTTCGACACCGGGGAGCTGTTTTTT. It specifies CASSYFDTGELFF.

CDR3 sequence (DNA): TGTGCCAGTAGTTTCAGTAGCAATCAGCCCCAGCATTTT. Its protein is CASSFSSNQPQHF. The chain has TRBV19 and TRBJ1-5; D is unclear. CDR1 and CDR2 from the germline V gene are LNHDA and SQIVND (reference sequence). With 5 bases removed from V and 0 bases from J, the gap between germline ends came to 5 bases. CDR3 length equals 13 residues.